This T cell receptor beta chain was captured in a study of shared clonotypes between healthy human individuals. On the study more broadly: Per donor, three plates held CD4 naive cells, three held CD4 memory, two held CD8 naive and one held CD8 memory.

This CDR3 is 13 amino acids long. The V and J ends lost 2 bases and 2 bases respectively, with 6 bases between them. The V gene's germline CDR1 is PRHDT and CDR2 FYEKMQ (reference sequence). A note on this clone: The target antigen is unknown. Other DNA sequences in the same sample also yield this CDR3.

Sequencing was at deep level. Clones were read by immunoSEQ multiplex PCR, and TCRdb kept only the in-frame ones, dropping some. The sample includes about 580,000 clones, about 98% of them seen just once. Terminally differentiated effector memory CD45RA+ cells were excluded from the naive CD8 cells, which were CD45RO-negative and positively selected for CCR7. The study's findings and limits: A generally larger estimated richness was seen in naive subsets than in memory subsets.

This sequence was found in a young man in good health. V is TRBV13 and J is TRBJ1-1; D not resolved. The sequencing input was naive CD8+ T cells sorted from blood. CDR3 DNA sequence: TGTGCCAGCAGCTTAAGCCCAAACACTGAAGCTTTCTTT. Translated: CASSLSPNTEAFF.